These 6 T cell receptor beta chains were sequenced from one sample in a study of shared clonotypes between healthy human individuals. Naive CD8 cells comprised CD45RO-negative, CCR7-positively selected cells, excluding terminally differentiated effector memory CD45RA+ cells. Clones were sequenced by immunoSEQ multiplex PCR, and TCRdb holds only the in-frame ones, with some missing. Of about 2,100,000 clones detected, 90% to 95% appear once; the ten largest clones hold around 1.7%. The specimen was naive CD8+ T cells from PBMCs. These receptor sequences come from a man younger than 30 in good health. Some clones in this sample may be carry-over from other donors' samples.

The gene calls are TRBV4-1 and TRBJ2-7; TRBD2 is a possible D gene (6 bases). This CDR3 is 14 amino acids long. Trimming took 0 bases from V and 7 from J, leaving 13 bases between them. The germline V gene encodes CDR1 MGHRA and CDR2 YSYEKL. CDR3 DNA sequence: TGCGCCAGCAGCCAAGATACTGGGGGGAGAGAGCAGTACTTC. Amino acids: CASSQDTGGREQYF.

CDR3 in amino acids: CAISNSGTGYTDTQYF. The CDR3 nucleotides are TGTGCCATCAGTAACTCCGGGACAGGGTACACAGATACGCAGTATTTT. This chain links TRBV10-3 with TRBJ2-3; TRBD1 aligns across 9 bases. CDR3 length equals 16 residues. After removal of 5 bases from V and 2 bases from J, the junction contained 8 bases not matched to a gene. CDR1 ENHRY and CDR2 SYGVKD come from the germline V gene.

V usage is TRBV28 and J usage is TRBJ2-5; the D gene is possibly TRBD1 (6 bases). The germline V gene encodes CDR1 MDHEN and CDR2 SYDVKM. The CDR3 runs to 14 residues. V shed 5 bases and J shed 4 bases, with 14 bases lying between them. The CDR3 loop reads CASSPRVRGETQYF. In DNA form, the CDR3 reads TGTGCCAGCAGTCCCCGAGTCAGGGGAGAGACCCAGTACTTC.

This sequence joins TRBV11-2 and TRBJ2-7, with 7 bases aligning to TRBD1. V lost 5 bases to trimming and J lost 4 bases; unmatched junction nucleotides: 11. CDR3 length: 15 amino acids. CDR1 is SGHAT, CDR2 FQNNGV, per germline. The CDR3 is CASSPQGQILYEQYF. The CDR3 bases are TGTGCCAGCAGCCCACAGGGACAGATACTGTACGAGCAGTACTTC.

This clone has only one observation. The genes are TRBV7-9 and TRBJ2-3; 10 nucleotides agree with TRBD2. The CDR3 extends over 17 amino acids. CDR1 and CDR2 (germline): SEHNR, FQNEAQ (reference sequence). J was trimmed by 2 bases and V by 3 bases; bases with no gene match: 8. CDR3 bases: TGTGCCAGCAGCTTTTCCCTAGCGGGAGTGGTCACAGATACGCAGTATTTT. Translating gives CASSFSLAGVVTDTQYF.

The chain combines TRBV4-2 with TRBJ2-1, with 10 bases lining up with TRBD2. Germline CDR1 is LGHNA and CDR2 is YNFKEQ. Unmatched junction bases numbered 10, after V lost 0 bases and J lost 5 bases. The CDR3 sequence is 18 residues long. The CDR3 spells CASSQDGEREGLDNEQFF. CDR3 nucleotide sequence: TGTGCCAGCAGCCAAGATGGAGAGCGGGAGGGACTCGACAATGAGCAGTTCTTC.